The present T cell receptor beta chain was sequenced within a study of shared clonotypes between healthy human individuals (dated by TCRdb to 2020 to 2021). Regarding the research as a whole: The cohort comprised two women and three men aged 18 to 49 years. For each donor, CD4 naive and CD4 memory were each run on three plates, CD8 naive on two plates, and CD8 memory on one plate. To estimate repertoire size and how much clonotypes are shared between individuals, the study performed deep sequencing of blood TCR repertoires from roughly five healthy adults. To increase sequencing depth and limit assay-specific biases, different laboratories used diverse techniques to prepare libraries and sequence TCR repertoires. Between about 0.9 and 9 billion PBMCs per donor were obtained by leukapheresis.

Using the deep immunoSEQ assay, multiplex PCR amplified TCR CDR3 regions from genomic DNA. Extracted genomic DNA from each cell subset was spread evenly across all wells of several immunoSEQ 96-well plates, with each plate serving as a replicate. For sorted subsets, around 200 ng genomic DNA, equal to 25,000 to 35,000 T cell genomes, was loaded into each replicate PCR. Purified libraries were quantified with a Qubit 3.0 fluorometer, sized on a Bioanalyzer 2100, and re-quantified with the KAPA Library Quantification kit. Each immunoSEQ 96-well plate was sequenced on its own single-read 150-cycle Illumina NextSeq 550 flow cell. The paper's data handling went like this. Because only junctional sequences without quality scores were contained in the immunoSEQ output, filtering matching that applied to full-length reads could not be performed. Sequences were annotated with PyIR, a Python wrapper for IgBLAST v1.9, and V/J genes and CDR3 were assigned using IMGT germline references. Reads were filtered out if the reads had weak V/J assignments (E-value above 1e-6), no CDR3, stop codons, out-of-frame junctions, or ambiguous translated residues. A V3J clonotype was defined by an identical inferred V gene, J gene, and CDR3 amino acid sequence. To compute the percentage overlap between repertoires, the number of shared unique clonotypes was divided by the size of the smaller repertoire. Richness of each repertoire was evaluated using RTK rarefaction, the Chao1 estimator, and Recon v2.1 estimates of unobserved clonotypes. OLGA was used to compute generation probabilities for all TCRbeta clonotypes that the gDNA method yielded from a handful of donors. The table comes from immuneACCESS by way of TCRdb, which keeps in-frame sequences with V and J called. Part of the clones is missing from these tables; in studies checked, under half for an unresolved V gene and the rest for unknown reasons. V and J calls and clone size are copied from that table; D and trimming were computed from the DNA. The sample includes roughly 1,100,000 clones, with about 75% observed a single time. Approximately 1.5% of the sample lies in the top ten.

Concerning this clone: What this receptor recognizes is not known. No base-level quality is on record; no much larger clone is a single base apart.

V drops 10 bases and J drops 0 bases, leaving 10 bases in between. Measured from the cysteine to the phenylalanine, the CDR3 is 14 residues long. The entry retains the CDR3 DNA only, 42 bases that are in frame from base 1. The CDR1 and CDR2 encoded by the germline V gene are SNHLY and FYNNEI. Healthy HIV-negative adults with no recently reported acute infections or vaccinations were included as donors. Every donor was a Caucasian adult living in Nashville, Tennessee, USA. CD4+ T cells were enriched by magnetic negative selection; naive cells were then positively selected on CD45RA, and the negative fraction formed the memory subset. After blood collection by leukapheresis, PBMCs were isolated using Ficoll-Histopaque density gradient centrifugation and then cryopreserved in the vapor phase of liquid nitrogen. Purity and quantity of every magnetically sorted T cell population were checked by analytical flow cytometry. Each sorted fraction had its genomic DNA isolated and then quantified by UV absorbance on a Nanodrop 2000c.

What the study reported, not specific to this receptor: When several donors were compared, the shared fraction of clonotypes was 5% to 6.5% for naive CD4, roughly 3.4% for naive CD8, about 2.5% for memory CD4, and about 0.36% for memory CD8. Sampling was restricted to blood, and TCR repertoires in tissues likely differ from the TCR repertoires found in blood. Pairwise subsampling indicated that sequencing depth was expected to affect the degree of clonotype sharing among donors. The genetic and exposure-history diversity represented was limited by the small number of donors. Even with the large sequencing depth, rarefaction of the sorted-subset datasets indicated that sequencing was incomplete. Higher generation probabilities were observed for clonotypes shared by all four sorted-subset donors than for non-shared clonotypes. Estimated clonotype richness was generally larger for naive than for memory subsets.

The rearrangement joined TRBV2 to TRBJ2-6; the D gene remains uncertain. This TCR was sampled from a man aged 18 to 30 in good health. Sequences were obtained from memory CD4+ T cells sorted from blood. This specimen's cell subset or site label, interpreted: CD45RA-negative fraction. In nucleotide form, the sequence is TGTGCCACCTGCTTAAGCTCTGGGGCCAACGTCCTGACTTTC. Its protein is CATCLSSGANVLTF.